This TCR beta chain was captured in a study of cytomegalovirus exposure and HLA in healthy donors. Overall study results and limits: Some V segments, TRBV6-2 and TRBV6-3 among them, were indistinguishable and were therefore excluded. Most subjects' HLA-A and HLA-B alleles were reportedly predicted from TCR beta sequences. Across donors, presence/absence analyses took sequencing depth to be roughly uniform.

Concerning this clone: As yet, its antigen is unknown.

CDR1 is SNHLY, CDR2 FYNNEI, per germline. CDR3 length equals 15 residues. With 7 bases clipped from V and 8 bases from J, the junction kept 6 bases outside the gene matches. PCR involved 60 Vbeta and 13 Jbeta primers. Clones were sequenced by immunoSEQ multiplex PCR, and TCRdb holds only the in-frame ones, with some missing. Of about 160,000 clones listed, about three quarters are singletons. The TCR comes from a female donor in good health and CMV-seronegative. The chain has TRBV2 and TRBJ2-1; 15 bases match TRBD2. The sample comprised PBMCs. The CDR3 coding sequence is TGTGCCAGCATCGGACTAGCGGGAGGGCGGGATGAGCAGTTCTTC. This translates into CASIGLAGGRDEQFF.